This TCR beta chain was recovered during a study of technical replicates of blood from several donors. Assay: immunoSEQ multiplex PCR; the TCRdb copy retains only in-frame clones and omits some. Here the sample spans about 64,000 clones, about 88% being singletons. The TCR comes from a human donor in good health. Some clones in this sample may be carry-over from other donors' samples. Sequencing was carried out using PBMCs.

This chain's CDR3 is CASSVEGSTNEKLFF. The CDR3 region has the DNA TGTGCCAGCAGCGTAGAGGGGTCAACTAATGAAAAACTGTTTTTT. The rearrangement joins TRBV9 to TRBJ1-4, with a tentative D call TRBD1 (5 bases). CDR3 length: 15 residues. Trimming left V 0 bases short and J 0 bases short, with 6 bases between. The germline gives CDR1 SGDLS, CDR2 YYNGEE. Based on the CDR3 plus reference TRBV9 and TRBJ1-4, the full variable domain is DSGVTQTPKHLITATGQRVTLRCSPRSGDLSVYWYQQSLDQGLQFLIQYYNGEERAKGNILERFSAQQFPDLHSELNLSSLELGDSALYFCASSVEGSTNEKLFFGSGTQLSVL.